This TCR beta chain was identified during a study of blood T cell repertoires in COVID-19 (dated by TCRdb to 2019 to 2021). With respect to the entire study: The collaborator samples originated in the United States, Italy and Spain and spanned the acute and convalescent phases of COVID-19. A freely available public database, intended as a resource for researchers studying the immune response to SARS-CoV-2, is where the repertoires were released. The sample metadata nearly always contained a de-identified subject ID, COVID-19 status, age in years and sex. Where available, HLA class I and class II types were taken from metadata supplied by the sample provider and were not determined by assay-based typing. The material from the prospective study consisted of cDNA or gDNA derived from T cells, B-cell-depleted T cells, or PBMCs. Deeply sampled blood TCRbeta repertoires from subjects exposed to, actively infected with, or recovered from COVID-19 were included in the dataset. The samples were drawn from two sources: the first 160 participants of the ongoing ImmuneRACE study, and 1,000 to 1,500 subjects contributed by 6 global collaborators.

The collaborating institutions used their own protocols to collect whole blood in K2EDTA tubes. For TCRbeta analysis, collaborator samples were shipped as frozen whole blood, as isolated PBMCs, or as DNA extracted from either sample type. The CDR3 holds 14 amino acids from the cysteine to the phenylalanine. This entry keeps only the CDR3 DNA: 42 bases, framed from base 1. At the junction V is shortened by 3 bases and J by 4 bases; bases outside the gene matches: 6. CDR1 SGHRS and CDR2 YFSETQ are derived from the germline V gene. Comment on this clone: Which antigen it targets is not known. No much larger clone is present one base from it, and per-base qualities are unavailable.

TCRbeta CDR3 regions were amplified from genomic DNA by means of the immunoSEQ Assay, a bias-controlled multiplex PCR. The paper's processing steps were these. The number of nucleated cells in each sample was estimated from the amplification of reference gene primers within the assay. Sequence reads were collapsed and filtered to measure the absolute abundance of every unique TCRbeta CDR3 rearrangement. For each sample, productive Simpson clonality was calculated by taking the square root of Simpson's diversity index across productive rearrangements. What TCRdb holds here is the immuneACCESS table cut down to in-frame rearrangements. Part of the clones is not present; checked against another copy, under half of the missing clones reflect an unresolved V gene, and the others are unexplained. V, J and clone size are those of that table, while D and trimming were read from the DNA. Counted in this sample were about 180,000 clones; about four fifths of them appeared once. Of the sample, 6.5% falls within the top ten clones.

Study-level results and caveats: The amount of clinical and demographic metadata varied by source and participant and was provided uncurated.

The chain is made from TRBV5-1 and TRBJ2-5, with 7 central nucleotides matching TRBD1. The sequencing sample was made of peripheral blood. This clonotype was obtained from an older man with active or convalescent COVID-19. Here the CDR3 is given as CASSSMTGTETQYF. The DNA sequence is TGCGCCAGCAGCTCCATGACAGGGACAGAGACCCAGTACTTC.